The 22 T cell receptor beta chains presented below share a single source sample, sequenced in a study of Ad26.COV2.S vaccination and SARS-CoV-2 variants. This table comes from immunoSEQ multiplex PCR, and its TCRdb copy is limited to in-frame clones, with some not included. The data contain about 330,000 clones, 75% to 90% of them singletons. Specified treatment: about 20 received Ad26.COV2.S at low or high dose, single or two shots; several received placebo; per-sample allocation not given. Samples were taken on day 63 after the first vaccine or placebo injection. The sequencing here drew on peripheral blood, taken in a trial of Ad26.COV2.S vaccine versus placebo. The receptors come from a person between 18 and 60 years old who received the Ad26.COV2.S COVID-19 vaccine or a placebo.

This clone was detected only a few times. The chain links TRBV6-1 to TRBJ1-1; 11 nucleotides match TRBD1. V dropped 0 bases and J dropped 11; count of bases not matched to a gene: 11. CDR3 length: 16 amino acids. Germline V gene sequence: CDR1 MNHNS, CDR2 SASEGT. The CDR3 loop is CASSEALGQGAGRAFF. CDR3 nucleotides: TGTGCCAGCAGTGAAGCGTTAGGACAGGGGGCGGGCCGTGCTTTCTTT.

The chain is built from TRBV30 and TRBJ1-3; no clear D. The CDR3 sequence is 14 residues long. Germline V gives CDR1 GTSNPN, CDR2 SVGIG (reference sequence). V dropped 5 bases and J dropped 4 bases, with 15 bases sitting between them. Here the CDR3 reads CAWGRVSAGNTIYF. CDR3 sequence (DNA): TGTGCCTGGGGGAGGGTTTCTGCAGGAAACACCATATATTTT.

The CDR3 loop is CASKKRGRTDTQYF. The DNA for the CDR3 is TGTGCCAGCAAAAAGCGGGGTCGCACAGATACGCAGTATTTT. The chain recombines TRBV6-5 with TRBJ2-3; 7 nucleotides line up with TRBD2. The germline V gene encodes CDR1 MNHEY and CDR2 SVGAGI. V gave up 7 bases and J gave up 1 base; unmatched junction bases: 5. The CDR3 has 14 amino acids.

The rearrangement uses TRBV4-3 and TRBJ1-5; tentatively, D is TRBD1 (5 bases). CDR1 and CDR2 from the germline V gene are LGHNA and YSLEER. This CDR3 has 17 amino acids. The V end was cut by 0 bases, the J end by 4 bases, with 16 bases between. The CDR3 bases are TGCGCCAGCAGCCAAGACGCGGTAAGGGGCCCTAATCAGCCCCAGCATTTT. Protein: CASSQDAVRGPNQPQHF.

This clone was recorded only once. The V and J genes are TRBV19 and TRBJ1-2; D is uncertain. This CDR3 has 15 residues. Trimming shortened V by 5 bases and J by 4 bases, and 17 bases separated the two germline ends. The V gene's germline CDR1 is LNHDA and CDR2 SQIVND (reference sequence). CDR3 in DNA: TGTGCCAGTAGTTCGATATCGACTGGATCCTATGGCTACACCTTC. Translating it yields CASSSISTGSYGYTF.

The chain recombines TRBV7-9 with TRBJ2-3; TRBD1 aligns across 8 bases. After removal of 0 bases from V and 2 bases from J, the junction contained 1 base not matched to a gene. Germline CDR1 and CDR2: SEHNR and FQNEAQ (reference sequence). CDR3 length: 15 residues. CDR3 sequence: CASSLAQGDTDTQYF. As DNA, the CDR3 is TGTGCCAGCAGCTTAGCACAGGGGGACACAGATACGCAGTATTTT.

The chain joins TRBV19 to TRBJ1-1; unclear D gene. The germline V gene has CDR1 LNHDA and CDR2 SQIVND (reference sequence). CDR3 length: 18 amino acids. V gave up 3 bases and J gave up 1 base, with 21 bases separating them. The chain's CDR3 is CASSIGIRPERENTEAFF. In DNA, the CDR3 is TGTGCCAGTAGTATTGGGATCCGGCCCGAGAGAGAGAACACTGAAGCTTTCTTT. Combining the CDR3 with reference TRBV19 and TRBJ1-1 gives the whole variable domain DGGITQSPKYLFRKEGQNVTLSCEQNLNHDAMYWYRQDPGQGLRLIYYSQIVNDFQKGDIAEGYSVSREKKESFPLTVTSAQKNPTAFYLCASSIGIRPERENTEAFFGQGTRLTVV.

V is TRBV4-1 and J is TRBJ2-1; 11 bases fit TRBD2. After removal of 10 bases from V and 9 bases from J, the junction contained 17 bases not matched to a gene. The germline V gene has CDR1 MGHRA and CDR2 YSYEKL. The CDR3 consists of 16 residues. The DNA of the CDR3 is TGCGCCACCCAACCCGAATGGGCTAGCGGGGGGATTGAGCAGTTCTTC. Translating gives CATQPEWASGGIEQFF.

This chain links TRBV10-3 with TRBJ2-7; D is uncertain. Germline loops: CDR1 ENHRY, CDR2 SYGVKD. This CDR3 has 10 amino acids. Trimming cost V 3 bases and J 6 bases, with 3 bases left between them. The CDR3, as DNA: TGTGCCATCAGTGATGGCGAGCAGTACTTC. It yields the protein CAISDGEQYF.

V and J are TRBV29-1 and TRBJ1-1, with D unclear. The CDR3 length is 12 residues. CDR1 and CDR2 (germline): SQVTM, ANQGSEA. The V and J ends lost 7 bases and 2 bases respectively, with 11 bases between them. CDR3 in DNA: TGCAGCGGGAGTCATGGTAACACTGAAGCTTTCTTT. This translates into CSGSHGNTEAFF.

The chain combines TRBV7-9 with TRBJ1-1; D is unresolved. The CDR3 is made up of 14 amino acids. Per the germline V gene, CDR1 is SEHNR and CDR2 is FQNEAQ (reference sequence). The germline V and J ends were trimmed by 3 bases and 1 base, with 9 bases remaining between them. The CDR3: CASSFDSANTEAFF. The CDR3 nucleotides read TGTGCCAGCAGCTTCGACTCAGCGAACACTGAAGCTTTCTTT.

The rearrangement uses TRBV24-1 and TRBJ2-3; the match to TRBD2 covers 10 bases. The CDR3 is 15 amino acids. Germline V CDR1 and CDR2: KGHDR, SFDVKD. V lost 2 bases to trimming and J lost 9 bases; unmatched junction nucleotides: 7. CDR3 nucleotide sequence: TGTGCCACCAGTGATTCAGCTAGCGGGGGACAGACGCAGTATTTT. Its protein is CATSDSASGGQTQYF.

The rearrangement links TRBV28 to TRBJ2-5; D is possibly TRBD1 or TRBD2 (5 bases each). Trimming pared 7 bases from V and 3 bases from J, leaving 15 bases between. CDR3 length equals 14 residues. Germline V gene lookup returns CDR1 MDHEN and CDR2 SYDVKM. CDR3 nucleotides: TGTGCCAGCACCATATTGGGGGTTGAAGAGACCCAGTACTTC. It translates to CASTILGVEETQYF.

V is TRBV7-8 and J is TRBJ2-3; D is undetermined. Deletions cut 2 bases from V and 1 base from J, with 7 bases between. In germline, CDR1 is SGHVS, CDR2 FQNEAQ. This CDR3 is built from 14 residues. CDR3 in DNA: TGTGCCAGCAGCTTATCGAGCGGCACAGATACGCAGTATTTT. Translation: CASSLSSGTDTQYF.

The rearrangement joins TRBV6-2 or TRBV6-3 to TRBJ2-5, with 11 nucleotides matching TRBD2. With 2 bases clipped from V and 4 bases from J, the junction kept 18 bases outside the gene matches. CDR3 length equals 20 residues. Germline V gene data show CDR1 as MNHEY and CDR2 as SVGEGT. As DNA, the CDR3 is TGTGCCAGCAGTTACACTGATCCGGGACTAGCGGCCACCCCGCGAGAGACCCAGTACTTC. This sequence encodes CASSYTDPGLAATPRETQYF.

This clone was seen more than once but under ten times. The CDR3 coding sequence is TGTGCCAGCAGCCTGATAGGGGGTTCTAACTATGGCTACACCTTC. The encoded protein is CASSLIGGSNYGYTF. The chain carries TRBV5-4 and TRBJ1-2, with D possibly TRBD1 on 6 matching bases. CDR1 is SGHNT, CDR2 YYREEE, per germline (reference sequence). V gave up 4 bases and J gave up 0 bases, with 13 bases separating them. This CDR3 is built from 15 residues.

The chain couples TRBV3-1 (or the pseudogene TRBV3-2) to TRBJ2-3, with a possible D match to TRBD1 (5 bases). The CDR3 extends over 15 amino acids. In germline, CDR1 is LGHDT, CDR2 YNNKEL (reference sequence). Trimming stripped 8 bases from V and 0 bases from J, with 15 bases between. This CDR3 reads CASAGTGASTDTQYF. The CDR3 DNA sequence: TGTGCCAGCGCTGGAACTGGGGCTAGCACAGATACGCAGTATTTT.

The V gene is TRBV7-9, the J gene TRBJ2-7; the D is unclear. Trimming stripped 5 bases from V and 3 bases from J, with 11 bases between. The CDR3 runs to 13 residues. Germline CDR1 reads SEHNR; CDR2 reads FQNEAQ (reference sequence). The CDR3: CASSHVASYEQYF. DNA for the CDR3: TGTGCCAGCAGCCATGTTGCTAGCTACGAGCAGTACTTC.

The chain couples TRBV7-9 to TRBJ2-1; D call uncertain. This CDR3 region has 12 residues. In germline, CDR1 is SEHNR, CDR2 FQNEAQ (reference sequence). Deletions cut 1 base from V and 15 bases from J, with 13 bases between. The CDR3 nucleotides are TGTGCCAGCAGCTTAGGTAGCCTTGATGGGTTCTTC. Protein sequence: CASSLGSLDGFF.

Here the CDR3 DNA reads TGTGCCAGCAGTGATTGGGGGGGAAACTATGGCTACACCTTC. Protein sequence: CASSDWGGNYGYTF. The V call is TRBV2, the J call TRBJ1-2; weak D call: TRBD1 (5 bases). Trimming took 3 bases from V and 2 from J, leaving 10 bases between them. This CDR3 comprises 14 residues. CDR1 is SNHLY, CDR2 FYNNEI, per germline.

The genes are TRBV2 and TRBJ1-2; D not resolved. Trimming removed 4 bases from V and 4 bases from J, with 13 bases in between. Germline CDR1 is SNHLY and CDR2 is FYNNEI. CDR3 length: 14 amino acids. The CDR3 loop reads CASSGVAGSYGYTF. Written as DNA, the CDR3 is TGTGCCAGCAGTGGCGTGGCGGGTAGCTATGGCTACACCTTC.

The chain has TRBV5-1 and TRBJ2-1; 9 bases match TRBD2. Germline V lookup: CDR1 SGHRS, CDR2 YFSETQ. The CDR3 consists of 14 residues. V was clipped by 3 bases and J by 4 bases; unmatched bases: 2. CDR3 DNA: TGCGCCAGCAGCTCTAGCGGGGCGTACAATGAGCAGTTCTTC. As protein: CASSSSGAYNEQFF. Variable domain in full (rest from reference TRBV5-1 and TRBJ2-1): KAGVTQTPRYLIKTRGQQVTLSCSPISGHRSVSWYQQTPGQGLQFLFEYFSETQRNKGNFPGRFSGRQFSNSRSEMNVSTLELGDSALYLCASSSSGAYNEQFFGPGTRLTVL.